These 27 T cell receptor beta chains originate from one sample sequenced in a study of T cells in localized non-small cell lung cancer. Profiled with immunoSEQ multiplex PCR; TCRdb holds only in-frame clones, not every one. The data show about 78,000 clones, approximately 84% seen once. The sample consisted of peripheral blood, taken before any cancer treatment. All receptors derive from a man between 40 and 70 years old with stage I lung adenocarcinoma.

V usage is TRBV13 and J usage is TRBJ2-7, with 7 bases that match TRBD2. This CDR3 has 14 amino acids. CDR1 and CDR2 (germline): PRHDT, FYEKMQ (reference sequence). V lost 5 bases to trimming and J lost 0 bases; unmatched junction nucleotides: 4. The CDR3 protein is CASSLRTSSYEQYF. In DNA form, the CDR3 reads TGTGCCAGCAGCCTCCGGACTAGCTCCTACGAGCAGTACTTC. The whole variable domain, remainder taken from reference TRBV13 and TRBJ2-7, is AAGVIQSPRHLIKEKRETATLKCYPIPRHDTVYWYQQGPGQDPQFLISFYEKMQSDKGSIPDRFSAQQFSDYHSELNMSSLELGDSALYFCASSLRTSSYEQYFGPGTRLTVT.

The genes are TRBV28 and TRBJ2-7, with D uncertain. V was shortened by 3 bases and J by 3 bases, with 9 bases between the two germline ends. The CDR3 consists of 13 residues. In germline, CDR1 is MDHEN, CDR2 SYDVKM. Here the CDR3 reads CASSFGSDYEQYF. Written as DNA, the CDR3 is TGTGCCAGCAGTTTCGGCTCCGACTACGAGCAGTACTTC.

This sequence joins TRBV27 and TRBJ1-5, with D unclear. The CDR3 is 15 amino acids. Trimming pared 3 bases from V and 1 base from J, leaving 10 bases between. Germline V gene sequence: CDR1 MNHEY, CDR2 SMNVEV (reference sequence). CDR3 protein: CASSFDGGSNQPQHF. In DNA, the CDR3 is TGTGCCAGCAGTTTTGATGGAGGGAGCAATCAGCCCCAGCATTTT.

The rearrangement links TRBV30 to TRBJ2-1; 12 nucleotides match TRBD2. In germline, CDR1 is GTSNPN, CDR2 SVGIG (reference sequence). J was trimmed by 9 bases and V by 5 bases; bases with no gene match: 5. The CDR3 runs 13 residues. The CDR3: CAWGGGLAGEQFF. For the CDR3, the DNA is TGTGCCTGGGGAGGGGGACTAGCGGGTGAGCAGTTCTTC.

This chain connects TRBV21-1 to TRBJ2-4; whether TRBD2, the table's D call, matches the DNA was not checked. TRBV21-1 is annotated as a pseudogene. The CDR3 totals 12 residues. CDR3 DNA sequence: TGTGCCCTCCGGAGAGACAAAAACATTCAGTACTTC. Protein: CALRRDKNIQYF.

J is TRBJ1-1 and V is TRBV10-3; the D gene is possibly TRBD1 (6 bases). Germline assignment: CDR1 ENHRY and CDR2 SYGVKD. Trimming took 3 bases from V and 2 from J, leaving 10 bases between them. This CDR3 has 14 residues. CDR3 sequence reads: CAISDRQDNTEAFF. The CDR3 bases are TGTGCCATCAGTGACCGACAGGATAACACTGAAGCTTTCTTT.

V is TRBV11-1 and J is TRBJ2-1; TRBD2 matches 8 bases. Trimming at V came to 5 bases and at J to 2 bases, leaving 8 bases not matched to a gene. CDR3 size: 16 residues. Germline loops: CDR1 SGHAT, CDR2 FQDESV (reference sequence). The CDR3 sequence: CASSPKGLDPYNEQFF. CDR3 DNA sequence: TGTGCCAGCAGCCCGAAGGGACTAGACCCCTACAATGAGCAGTTCTTC.

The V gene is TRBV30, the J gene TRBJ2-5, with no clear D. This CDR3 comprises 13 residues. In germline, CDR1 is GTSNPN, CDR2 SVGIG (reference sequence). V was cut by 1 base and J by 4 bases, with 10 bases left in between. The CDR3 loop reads CAWSGQVGETQYF. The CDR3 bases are TGTGCCTGGAGTGGCCAGGTCGGAGAGACCCAGTACTTC. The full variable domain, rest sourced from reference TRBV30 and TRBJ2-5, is SQTIHQWPATLVQPVGSPLSLECTVEGTSNPNLYWYRQAAGRGLQLLFYSVGIGQISSEVPQNLSASRPQDRQFILSSKKLLLSDSGFYLCAWSGQVGETQYFGPGTRLLVL.

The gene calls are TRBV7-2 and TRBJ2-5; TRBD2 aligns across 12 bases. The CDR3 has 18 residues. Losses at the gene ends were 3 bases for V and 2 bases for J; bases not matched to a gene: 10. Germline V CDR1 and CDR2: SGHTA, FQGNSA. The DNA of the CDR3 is TGTGCCAGCAGCTTCGTAGCTAGCGGGGGGGCCGGGCAAGAGACCCAGTACTTC. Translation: CASSFVASGGAGQETQYF.

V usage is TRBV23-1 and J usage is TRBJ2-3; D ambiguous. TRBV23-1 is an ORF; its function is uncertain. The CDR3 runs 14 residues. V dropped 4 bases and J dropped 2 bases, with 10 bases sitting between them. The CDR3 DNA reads TGCGCCAGCAGTCGACCGGACCCCACAGATACGCAGTATTTT. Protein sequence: CASSRPDPTDTQYF.

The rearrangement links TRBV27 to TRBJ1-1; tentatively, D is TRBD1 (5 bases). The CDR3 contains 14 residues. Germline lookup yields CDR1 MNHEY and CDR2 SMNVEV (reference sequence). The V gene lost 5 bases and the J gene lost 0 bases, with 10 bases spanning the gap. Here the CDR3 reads CASSQKGMNTEAFF. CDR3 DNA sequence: TGTGCCAGCAGTCAGAAGGGGATGAACACTGAAGCTTTCTTT.

CDR3 nucleotides: TGTGCCATCAGTGAGTCGACTTTGCGGGGTGTCTACGAGCAGTACTTC. Protein: CAISESTLRGVYEQYF. V and J are TRBV10-3 and TRBJ2-7, with D possibly TRBD2 on 6 matching bases. The CDR3 runs 16 residues. The V gene lost 0 bases and the J gene lost 3 bases, with 15 bases spanning the gap. Per the germline V gene, CDR1 is ENHRY and CDR2 is SYGVKD.

CDR3 residues: CASSLFSGWDSRMNTEAFF. Written as DNA, the CDR3 is TGTGCCAGCAGCTTATTTTCAGGGTGGGACAGCCGCATGAACACTGAAGCTTTCTTT. The gene calls are TRBV7-7 and TRBJ1-1, with 7 bases aligning to TRBD1. The CDR3 is made up of 19 amino acids. Germline loops: CDR1 SSHAT, CDR2 FNYEAQ (reference sequence). The V gene end was trimmed by 2 bases and the J gene end by 0 bases; junction bases not matched to a gene: 15.

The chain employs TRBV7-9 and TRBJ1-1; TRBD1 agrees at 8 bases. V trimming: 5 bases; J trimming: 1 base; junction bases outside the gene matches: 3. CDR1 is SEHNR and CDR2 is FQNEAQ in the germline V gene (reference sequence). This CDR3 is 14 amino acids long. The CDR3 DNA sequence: TGTGCCAGCAGCCCGGGACAGGAGAACACTGAAGCTTTCTTT. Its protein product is CASSPGQENTEAFF.

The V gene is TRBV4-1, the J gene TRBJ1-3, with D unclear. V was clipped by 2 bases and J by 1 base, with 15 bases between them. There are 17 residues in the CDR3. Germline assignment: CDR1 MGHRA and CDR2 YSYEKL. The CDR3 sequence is CASSQNPAQTSGNTIYF. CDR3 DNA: TGCGCCAGCAGCCAAAACCCCGCGCAGACGTCTGGAAACACCATATATTTT.

The CDR3 is CAWSDLGLAGGYEQFF. CDR3 DNA: TGTGCCTGGAGTGACCTCGGACTAGCGGGGGGCTATGAGCAGTTCTTC. V is TRBV30 and J is TRBJ2-1; 14 positions match TRBD2. CDR3 length: 16 residues. V dropped 1 base and J dropped 8; count of bases not matched to a gene: 7. CDR1 is GTSNPN and CDR2 is SVGIG in the germline V gene (reference sequence). The full variable domain, with the rest looked up from reference TRBV30 and TRBJ2-1, is SQTIHQWPATLVQPVGSPLSLECTVEGTSNPNLYWYRQAAGRGLQLLFYSVGIGQISSEVPQNLSASRPQDRQFILSSKKLLLSDSGFYLCAWSDLGLAGGYEQFFGPGTRLTVL.

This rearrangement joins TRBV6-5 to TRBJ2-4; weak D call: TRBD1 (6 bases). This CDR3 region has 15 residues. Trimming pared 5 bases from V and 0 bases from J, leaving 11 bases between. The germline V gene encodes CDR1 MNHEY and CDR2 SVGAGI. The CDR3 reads CASSRQAKAKNIQYF. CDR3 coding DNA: TGTGCCAGCAGTAGACAGGCGAAAGCCAAAAACATTCAGTACTTC.

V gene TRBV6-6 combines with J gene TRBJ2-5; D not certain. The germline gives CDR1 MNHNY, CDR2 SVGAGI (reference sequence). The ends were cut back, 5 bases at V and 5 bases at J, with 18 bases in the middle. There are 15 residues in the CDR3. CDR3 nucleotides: TGTGCCAGCAGTCCACCCCAGGTCGGGTCGGAGACCCAGTACTTC. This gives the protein CASSPPQVGSETQYF.

The CDR3 reads CASSRPTGGGSSYEQYF. CDR3 nucleotide sequence: TGCGCCAGCAGCCGGCCGACGGGCGGGGGCAGCTCCTACGAGCAGTACTTC. The chain joins TRBV5-1 to TRBJ2-7; tentatively, D is TRBD2 (7 bases). V lost 4 bases and J 0 bases, leaving 20 bases between the germline ends. This CDR3 is 17 amino acids long. Germline assignment: CDR1 SGHRS and CDR2 YFSETQ.

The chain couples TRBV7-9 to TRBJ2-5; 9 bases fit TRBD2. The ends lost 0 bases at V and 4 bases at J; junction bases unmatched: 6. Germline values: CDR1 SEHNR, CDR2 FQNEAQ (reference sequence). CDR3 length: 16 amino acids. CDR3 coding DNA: TGTGCCAGCAGCTTAGCAGGGGCGGGGGGGGCAGAGACCCAGTACTTC. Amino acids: CASSLAGAGGAETQYF.

The CDR3 bases are TGTGCCAGCAGTTCGGACTATCCCACCTACAATGAGCAGTTCTTC. It encodes CASSSDYPTYNEQFF. This chain uses TRBV6-6 with TRBJ2-1; perhaps TRBD2 as D (6 bases). The CDR3 loop spans 15 amino acids. The V gene lost 4 bases and the J gene lost 2 bases, with 12 bases spanning the gap. Germline CDR1 MNHNY, CDR2 SVGAGI (reference sequence).

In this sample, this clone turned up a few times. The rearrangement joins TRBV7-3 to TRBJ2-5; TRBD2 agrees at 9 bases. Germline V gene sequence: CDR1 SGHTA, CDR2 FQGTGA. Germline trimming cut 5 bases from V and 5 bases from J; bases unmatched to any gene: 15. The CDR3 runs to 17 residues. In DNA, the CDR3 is TGTGCCAGCAGCCCTCTGGGGGTAGCGGGAGTGATTGAGACCCAGTACTTC. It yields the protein CASSPLGVAGVIETQYF.

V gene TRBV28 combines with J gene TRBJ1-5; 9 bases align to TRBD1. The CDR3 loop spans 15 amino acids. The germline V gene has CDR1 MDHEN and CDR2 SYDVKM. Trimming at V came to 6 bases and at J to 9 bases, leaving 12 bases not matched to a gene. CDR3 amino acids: CASRGTGRGGWPQHF. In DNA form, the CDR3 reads TGTGCCAGCAGGGGGACAGGGAGGGGTGGTTGGCCCCAGCATTTT.

This CDR3 is CASSLVFMGGRRNTIYF. CDR3 DNA: TGTGCCAGCAGCTTAGTTTTCATGGGGGGCCGGAGAAACACCATATATTTT. The chain joins TRBV7-9 to TRBJ1-3, with D possibly being TRBD1 (6 bases). The V end was cut by 1 base, the J end by 5 bases, with 18 bases between. Germline CDR1 is SEHNR and CDR2 is FQNEAQ (reference sequence). The CDR3 contains 17 residues.

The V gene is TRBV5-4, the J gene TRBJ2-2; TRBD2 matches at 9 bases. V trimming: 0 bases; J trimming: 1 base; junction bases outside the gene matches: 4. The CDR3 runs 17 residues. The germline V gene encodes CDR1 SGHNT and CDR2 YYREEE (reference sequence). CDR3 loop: CASSLGSSGKNTGELFF. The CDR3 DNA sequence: TGTGCCAGCAGCTTGGGTTCTAGCGGGAAGAACACCGGGGAGCTGTTTTTT.

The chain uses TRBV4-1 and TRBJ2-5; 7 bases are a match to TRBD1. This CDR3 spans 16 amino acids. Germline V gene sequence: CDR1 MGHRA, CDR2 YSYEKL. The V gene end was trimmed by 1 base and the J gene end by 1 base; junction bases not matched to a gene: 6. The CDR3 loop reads CASSQGQGFSQETQYF. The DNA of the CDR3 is TGCGCCAGCAGCCAAGGACAGGGTTTTTCCCAAGAGACCCAGTACTTC.

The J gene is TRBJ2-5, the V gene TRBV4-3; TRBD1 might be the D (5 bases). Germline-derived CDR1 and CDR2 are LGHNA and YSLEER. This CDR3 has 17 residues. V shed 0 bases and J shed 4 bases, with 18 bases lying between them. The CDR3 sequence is CASSQDIASYQGETQYF. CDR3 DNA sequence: TGCGCCAGCAGCCAAGATATCGCGTCCTACCAGGGAGAGACCCAGTACTTC.